This TCR beta chain comes out of a study of blood T cell repertoires in COVID-19. Study-wide background: T cells, B-cell-depleted T cells, or PBMCs supplied cDNA or gDNA.

Original processing methods: By means of reference gene primer amplification, nucleated cell counts were estimated. The assay was immunoSEQ multiplex PCR, and TCRdb's table has in-frame clones only and misses some. V, J and clone size are those of that table, while D and trimming were read from the DNA. Altogether approximately 180,000 clones are present, nearly 90% being singletons, with the ten largest covering 20% to 25%. This clone has just a few counts. Trimming removed 4 bases from V and 5 bases from J, with 15 bases in between. The CDR3 runs 14 residues. Per germline, CDR1 SGHRS and CDR2 YFSETQ.

The gene calls are TRBV5-1 and TRBJ1-2; D is perhaps TRBD1 (5 bases). The sample consisted of peripheral blood. This sequence originates from a man between 60 and 75 years old with active or convalescent COVID-19. CDR3 bases: TGCGCCAGCAGCGCGGGACTGAACTGGTATGGCTACACCTTC. Encoded protein: CASSAGLNWYGYTF.